The 4 T cell receptor beta chains presented below share a single source sample, sequenced in a study of identical twins. MiXCR was run by TCRdb on the 5' RACE reads, yielding one entry per CDR3 protein. This sample has 1.5 million to 2 million distinct CDR3 sequences, with about 30% found just once. The material sequenced was cord blood. The receptors originated from a newborn girl in good health.

The rearrangement uses TRBV10-2 and TRBJ1-2; TRBD1 agrees at 7 bases. With V trimmed by 6 bases and J by 4 bases, 23 bases remained unmatched. Germline CDR1 WSHSY, CDR2 SAAADI. The CDR3 length is 19 residues. The CDR3 protein is CASRSLDLRGGGKTYGYTF. The CDR3 DNA reads as TGCGCCAGCAGGAGCTTAGACCTTAGAGGGGGCGGGAAGACCTATGGCTACACCTTC.

This clonotype was observed a handful of times. The chain uses TRBV3-1 and TRBJ1-2, with 8 positions matching TRBD1. The CDR3 totals 14 residues. The V segment lost 3 bases and the J segment 8 bases; nucleotides outside the gene matches: 8. Germline CDR1 LGHDT, CDR2 YNNKEL (reference sequence). The CDR3 DNA reads TGTGCCAGCAGCCACGGACAGGGTTCGGGGGGCTACACCTTC. Encoded protein: CASSHGQGSGGYTF.

The J gene is TRBJ1-2, the V gene TRBV12-3 or TRBV12-4; weak D call: TRBD1 (6 bases). The V and J ends lost 6 bases and 9 bases respectively, with 23 bases between them. CDR3 size: 15 residues. The chain's CDR3 is CASSLTGTGAYSYTF. The CDR3 DNA sequence: TGTGCCAGCAGCCTAACAGGGACTGGGGCGTATAGCTACACCTTC.

This clonotype has only a few counts. The chain links TRBV20-1 to TRBJ1-5; D remains ambiguous. Germline V lookup: CDR1 DFQATT, CDR2 SNEGSKA (reference sequence). Trimming left V 6 bases short and J 5 bases short, with 11 bases between. The CDR3 spans 12 residues. The CDR3 DNA is TGCAGTGCCGCGTGGGAGGATCAGCCCCAGCATTTT. Amino acid sequence: CSAAWEDQPQHF.